Listed below are T cell receptor beta chains from one sample, sequenced in a study of PD-L1 blockade in urothelial cancer. Libraries were prepared by immunoSEQ multiplex PCR; TCRdb keeps only in-frame clonotypes and omits some of them. The profile covers some 80,000 clones, with around four fifths appearing a single time and less than 8.5% taken by the ten largest. Sequences were derived from PBMCs, sampled around atezolizumab (anti-PD-L1) treatment. The receptors shown here come from a middle-aged man with urothelial cancer. Both conserved end residues are part of each CDR3. D genes are given only for firm matches. Expanded clones are given a class, and other clones once, few, many or no size at all.

j_gene,abundance,d_gene,len,v_gene,CDR3aa,CDR3nt
TRBJ1-1,once,TRBD1,15,TRBV5-1,CASSRSQGGVTEAFF,TGCGCCAGCAGTCGTTCTCAGGGGGGAGTCACTGAAGCTTTCTTT
TRBJ2-2,NA,NA,15,TRBV5-1,CASSLEGVGTGELFF,TGCGCCAGCAGCTTGGAGGGAGTTGGCACCGGGGAGCTGTTTTTT
TRBJ2-2,NA,NA,16,TRBV7-2,CASSLLGGRTTGELFF,TGTGCCAGCAGCTTACTCGGGGGTAGGACCACCGGGGAGCTGTTTTTT
TRBJ2-3,NA,NA,13,TRBV9,CASSSRESDTQYF,TGTGCCAGCAGCTCCCGCGAGTCAGATACGCAGTATTTT
TRBJ1-2,few,NA,12,TRBV12-5,CASGHLLYGYTF,TGTGCTAGTGGGCACCTACTCTATGGCTACACCTTC
TRBJ2-7,NA,TRBD1,14,TRBV27,CASSLRDSFYEQYF,TGTGCCAGCAGTTTAAGGGACAGCTTTTACGAGCAGTACTTC
TRBJ1-2,NA,NA,12,TRBV28,CASSPSDMSYTF,TGTGCCAGCAGTCCATCGGACATGAGCTACACCTTC
TRBJ2-7,NA,NA,14,TRBV28,CASSGPGRLRGQYF,TGTGCCAGCAGTGGCCCAGGGCGTCTACGCGGGCAGTACTTC
TRBJ1-1,few,TRBD1,16,TRBV5-1,CASSLWTGGMNTEAFF,TGCGCCAGCAGCCTATGGACAGGGGGAATGAACACTGAAGCTTTCTTT
TRBJ1-4,NA,TRBD1,16,TRBV25-1,CASSSPRGAPNEKLFF,TGTGCCAGCAGTTCACCCAGGGGGGCACCAAATGAAAAACTGTTTTTT
TRBJ2-1,NA,TRBD2,16,TRBV12-5,CASGEGTNGAYNEQFF,TGTGCTAGTGGGGAAGGGACTAACGGGGCCTACAATGAGCAGTTCTTC
TRBJ2-2,NA,TRBD2,16,TRBV11-2,CASSLYAGGNTGELFF,TGTGCCAGCAGCTTATACGCGGGAGGGAACACCGGGGAGCTGTTTTTT
TRBJ1-5,NA,NA,17,TRBV5-1,CASSLAMERQGNQPQHF,TGCGCCAGCAGCTTGGCTATGGAGAGACAGGGCAATCAGCCCCAGCATTTT
TRBJ2-7,NA,TRBD1,14,TRBV6-6,CASSYTGTGEEQYF,TGTGCCAGCAGTTACACCGGGACAGGGGAAGAGCAGTACTTC
TRBJ2-7,NA,TRBD2,13,TRBV7-2,CASRPGTTNEQYF,TGTGCCAGCAGACCCGGGACTACAAACGAGCAGTACTTC
TRBJ1-4,NA,TRBD1,14,TRBV5-1,CASRRGQGSEKLFF,TGCGCCAGCAGACGAGGACAGGGAAGCGAAAAACTGTTTTTT
TRBJ1-2,NA,NA,10,TRBV29-1,CSLGGDGYTF,TGCAGCCTTGGGGGGGATGGCTACACCTTC
TRBJ2-5,NA,TRBD1,16,TRBV14,CASSPAGTGIVETQYF,TGTGCCAGCAGCCCAGCCGGGACAGGGATAGTAGAGACCCAGTACTTC
TRBJ2-2,few,TRBD2,14,TRBV5-3,CPYSRWREIRELFF,TGTCCCTACTCCCGGTGGCGGGAGATCAGGGAGCTGTTTTTT
TRBJ2-5,NA,NA,11,TRBV9,CASNGQETQYF,TGTGCCAGCAACGGGCAAGAGACCCAGTACTTC
TRBJ1-5,NA,NA,14,TRBV4-1,CASSQLGGNQPQHF,TGCGCCAGCAGCCAGCTAGGGGGCAATCAGCCCCAGCATTTT
TRBJ1-2,few,NA,13,TRBV18,CASSPDFKEGYTF,TGTGCCAGCTCACCCGACTTTAAGGAAGGCTACACCTTC
TRBJ1-1,NA,TRBD1,15,TRBV29-1,CSVRGGTGSNTEAFF,TGCAGCGTTAGAGGGGGGACAGGGTCGAACACTGAAGCTTTCTTT
TRBJ1-2,once,NA,15,TRBV30,CAWSVRGRANYGYTF,TGTGCCTGGAGTGTACGGGGTAGGGCTAACTATGGCTACACCTTC